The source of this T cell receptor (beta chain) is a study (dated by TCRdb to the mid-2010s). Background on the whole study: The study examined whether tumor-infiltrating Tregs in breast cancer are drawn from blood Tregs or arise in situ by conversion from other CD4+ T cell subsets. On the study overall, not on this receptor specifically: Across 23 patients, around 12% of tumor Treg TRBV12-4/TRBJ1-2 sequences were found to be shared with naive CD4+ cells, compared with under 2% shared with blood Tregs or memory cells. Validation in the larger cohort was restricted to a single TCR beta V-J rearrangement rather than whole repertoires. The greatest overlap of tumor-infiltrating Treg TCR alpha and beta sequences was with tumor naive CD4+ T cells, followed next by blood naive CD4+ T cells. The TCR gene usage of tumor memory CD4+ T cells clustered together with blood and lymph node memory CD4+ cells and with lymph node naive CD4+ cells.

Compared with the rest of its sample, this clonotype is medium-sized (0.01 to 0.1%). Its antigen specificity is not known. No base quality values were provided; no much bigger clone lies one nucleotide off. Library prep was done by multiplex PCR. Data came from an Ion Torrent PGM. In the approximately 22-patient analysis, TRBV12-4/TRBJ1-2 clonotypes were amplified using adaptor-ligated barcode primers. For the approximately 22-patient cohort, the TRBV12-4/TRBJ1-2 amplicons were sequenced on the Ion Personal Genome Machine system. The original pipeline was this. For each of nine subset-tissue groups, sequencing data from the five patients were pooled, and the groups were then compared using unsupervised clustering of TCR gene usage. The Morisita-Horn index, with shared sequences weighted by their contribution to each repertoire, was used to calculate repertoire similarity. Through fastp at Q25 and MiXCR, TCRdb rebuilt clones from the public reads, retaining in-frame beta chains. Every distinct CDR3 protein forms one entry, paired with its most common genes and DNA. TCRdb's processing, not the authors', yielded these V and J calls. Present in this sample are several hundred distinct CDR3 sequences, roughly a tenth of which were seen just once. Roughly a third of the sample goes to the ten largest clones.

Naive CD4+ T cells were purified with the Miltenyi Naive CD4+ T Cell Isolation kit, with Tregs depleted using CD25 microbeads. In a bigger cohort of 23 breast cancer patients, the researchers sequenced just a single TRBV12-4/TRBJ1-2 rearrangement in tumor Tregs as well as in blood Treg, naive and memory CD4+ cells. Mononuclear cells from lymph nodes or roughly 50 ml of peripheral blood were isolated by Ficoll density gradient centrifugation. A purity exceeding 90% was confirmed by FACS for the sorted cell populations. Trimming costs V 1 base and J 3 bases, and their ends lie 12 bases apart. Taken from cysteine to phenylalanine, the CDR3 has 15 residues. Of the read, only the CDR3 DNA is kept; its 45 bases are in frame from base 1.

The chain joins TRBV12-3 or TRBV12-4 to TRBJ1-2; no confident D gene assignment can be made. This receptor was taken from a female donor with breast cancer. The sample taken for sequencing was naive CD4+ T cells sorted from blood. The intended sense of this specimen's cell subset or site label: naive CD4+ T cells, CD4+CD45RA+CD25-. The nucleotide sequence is TGTGCCAGCAGTTTAGTGGAGTGGGCAGACTATGGCTACACCTTC. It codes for CASSLVEWADYGYTF.